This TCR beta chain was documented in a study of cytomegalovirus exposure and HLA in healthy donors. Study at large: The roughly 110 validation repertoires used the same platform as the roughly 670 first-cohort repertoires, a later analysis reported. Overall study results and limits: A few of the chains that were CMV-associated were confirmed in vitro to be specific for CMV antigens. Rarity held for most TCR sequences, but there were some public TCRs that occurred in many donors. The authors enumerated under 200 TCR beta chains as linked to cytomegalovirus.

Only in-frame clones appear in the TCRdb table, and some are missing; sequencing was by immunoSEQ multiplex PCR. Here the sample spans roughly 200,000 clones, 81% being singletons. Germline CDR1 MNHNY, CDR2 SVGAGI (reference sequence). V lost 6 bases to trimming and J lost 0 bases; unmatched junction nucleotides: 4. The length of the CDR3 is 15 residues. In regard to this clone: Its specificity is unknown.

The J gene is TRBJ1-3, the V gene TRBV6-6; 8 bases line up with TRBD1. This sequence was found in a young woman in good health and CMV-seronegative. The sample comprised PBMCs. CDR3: CASRITGGSGNTIYF. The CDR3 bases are TGTGCCAGCAGAATTACAGGGGGCTCTGGAAACACCATATATTTT.